The 29 T cell receptor beta chains below all came from one sample that was sequenced in a study of neurological immune-mediated disorders. Via MiXCR, TCRdb re-called the 5' RACE reads, giving one row per CDR3 protein. The table has tens of thousands of distinct CDR3 sequences, 3% to 4% seen once. Sample: PBMCs. The source is a woman in her twenties or thirties with multiple sclerosis.

This clonotype was counted between two and nine times. Germline is not matched at one junction end, which may reflect a read error. This chain links TRBV7-2 with TRBJ1-5, with D uncertain. Germline V gene sequence: CDR1 SGHTA, CDR2 FQGNSA. There are 13 residues in the CDR3. This chain's CDR3 is CASSLGRDQPQNF. The CDR3 region has the DNA TGTGCCAGCAGCTTAGGACGCGATCAGCCCCAGAATTTT.

This clonotype was counted ten times or more. This chain links TRBV12-3 or TRBV12-4 with TRBJ2-1; either TRBD1 or TRBD2 may supply D (5 bases each). The CDR3 covers 15 residues. The germline V and J ends were trimmed by 6 bases and 1 base, with 13 bases remaining between them. The CDR3: CASSALGESYNEQFF. In DNA form, the CDR3 reads TGTGCCAGCAGCGCCCTGGGGGAGTCCTACAATGAGCAGTTCTTC.

This clonotype was recorded at least ten times. V and J are TRBV5-1 and TRBJ2-7; 13 nucleotides align to TRBD2. This CDR3 comprises 16 residues. Per germline, CDR1 SGHRS and CDR2 YFSETQ. V was clipped by 4 bases and J by 2 bases; unmatched bases: 6. The CDR3 spells CASSPGTSGTTYEQYF. CDR3 nucleotide sequence: TGCGCCAGCAGCCCTGGGACTAGCGGGACCACCTACGAGCAGTACTTC.

This clonotype was seen ten or more times. The rearrangement joins TRBV29-1 to TRBJ1-1; D remains unclear. This CDR3 has 14 amino acids. Germline CDR1 SQVTM, CDR2 ANQGSEA. V was cut by 0 bases and J by 1 base, with 9 bases left in between. The CDR3: CSVEERKENTEAFF. The CDR3 DNA reads as TGCAGCGTTGAAGAACGGAAAGAGAACACTGAAGCTTTCTTT.

Turning to this clonotype: Possible read error: a much larger clone is one base away. J is TRBJ2-5 and V is TRBV4-2; TRBD2 matches at 7 bases. In germline, CDR1 is LGHNA, CDR2 YNFKEQ. This CDR3 is 13 amino acids long. The V segment lost 1 base and the J segment 9 bases; nucleotides outside the gene matches: 5. CDR3 protein: CASSQGSGKAQYF. As DNA, the CDR3 is TGTGCCAGCAGCCAAGGCAGCGGGAAAGCCCAGTACTTC.

There are a few counts of this clonotype. The rearrangement links TRBV29-1 to TRBJ2-3, with no clear D. The germline gives CDR1 SQVTM, CDR2 ANQGSEA. The CDR3 spans 16 residues. V gave up 0 bases and J gave up 1 base, with 14 bases separating them. The CDR3 region has the DNA TGCAGCGTTGAAGATCGGTGGCGAAAAGGCACAGATACGCAGTATTTT. Its translation: CSVEDRWRKGTDTQYF.

This clonotype was seen repeatedly, ten times or more. This sequence joins TRBV6-5 and TRBJ2-6; D gene uncertain. There are 14 residues in the CDR3. The V gene lost 6 bases and the J gene lost 1 base, with 7 bases spanning the gap. Germline CDR1 MNHEY, CDR2 SVGAGI. The CDR3 nucleotides are TGTGCCAGCAGAATGGAGTCTGGGGCCAACGTCCTGACTTTC. It translates to CASRMESGANVLTF.

In its sample, this clonotype was seen many times. The chain couples TRBV4-1 to TRBJ1-1, with TRBD1 identical over 7 bases. In germline, CDR1 is MGHRA, CDR2 YSYEKL. The CDR3 length is 14 residues. The junction had 7 bases not matched to a gene; V was cut back by 4 bases and J by 5 bases. In nucleotides, the CDR3 is TGCGCCAGCAGCCGAGGGACAGATTGGACTGAAGCTTTCTTT. Translation: CASSRGTDWTEAFF.

This clonotype was recorded at least ten times. This sequence joins TRBV7-9 and TRBJ2-7, with 13 bases identical to TRBD2. Looked up from germline, CDR1 is SEHNR and CDR2 is FQNEAQ (reference sequence). V shed 4 bases and J 5 bases; nucleotides not matched to a gene: 14. The CDR3 runs to 18 residues. CDR3 region: CASSSKTSGRFLRDEQYF. The DNA for the CDR3 is TGTGCCAGCAGCTCCAAGACTAGCGGGAGGTTTTTACGGGACGAGCAGTACTTC.

This clonotype appeared many times. V usage is TRBV6-2 or TRBV6-3 and J usage is TRBJ1-1; weak D call: TRBD1 (5 bases). V was clipped by 4 bases and J by 3 bases, with 21 bases between them. From germline, CDR1 is MNHEY and CDR2 SVGEGT. The CDR3 extends over 17 amino acids. CDR3 region: CASSSDGRGPGDTEAFF. CDR3 bases: TGTGCCAGCAGTTCTGATGGACGGGGCCCTGGGGACACTGAAGCTTTCTTT.

This clonotype has a handful of counts. This may be a read error, as it is one base from a much larger clone. The chain carries TRBV20-1 and TRBJ2-7; D is perhaps TRBD2 (5 bases). The V end lost 5 bases, the J end lost 1 base, and 12 bases lay between the germline ends. This CDR3 contains 13 residues. CDR1 is DFQATT and CDR2 is SNEGSKA in the germline V gene (reference sequence). CDR3 protein: CSARGRASYEQYF. CDR3 nucleotide sequence: TGCAGTGCTCGGGGTAGAGCTTCCTACGAGCAGTACTTC.

This clonotype appeared many times. The chain couples TRBV12-3 or TRBV12-4 to TRBJ2-2, with 7 bases that match TRBD1. V lost 6 bases to trimming and J lost 0 bases; unmatched junction nucleotides: 4. The CDR3 consists of 15 residues. The CDR3 coding sequence is TGTGCCAGCAGCCTGGGACAGCCGAACACCGGGGAGCTGTTTTTT. Protein product: CASSLGQPNTGELFF.

Comments on this clonotype: This may stem from a read error, because a much larger clone lies one nucleotide away. The rearrangement uses TRBV20-1 and TRBJ1-1; weak D call: TRBD1 (5 bases). Germline CDR1 reads DFQATT; CDR2 reads SNEGSKA (reference sequence). Deletions cut 4 bases from V and 3 bases from J, with 18 bases between. CDR3 length equals 15 residues. CDR3: CSANLLPRGYTEAFF. DNA of the CDR3: TGCAGTGCTAACTTACTACCGAGGGGTTACACTGAAGCTTTCTTT.

This clonotype appeared a few times. V usage is TRBV7-4 and J usage is TRBJ1-5; TRBD1 aligns across 8 bases. This CDR3 contains 17 residues. Germline CDR1 is SGHVT and CDR2 is SQSDAQ. The J segment lost 2 bases and the V segment lost 5 bases, leaving 11 bases of the junction unmatched. The CDR3 DNA reads TGTGCCAGCAGCGCCCACCCCGGGACAGGCCGCAATCAGCCCCAGCATTTT. As protein: CASSAHPGTGRNQPQHF.

Ten or more counts support this clonotype. The gene calls are TRBV4-3 and TRBJ2-1; D is ambiguous. V shed 0 bases and J shed 4 bases, with 7 bases lying between them. The CDR3 consists of 14 residues. Germline CDR1 reads LGHNA; CDR2 reads YSLEER. CDR3 bases: TGCGCCAGCAGCCAAGAGGCAGCTTACAATGAGCAGTTCTTC. It is translated as CASSQEAAYNEQFF.

This clonotype was seen ten or more times. V usage is TRBV27 and J usage is TRBJ2-1, with TRBD2 identical over 7 bases. The CDR3 has 15 residues. V shed 3 bases, J shed 10 bases, and the junction held 12 bases outside the gene matches. Germline V gene lookup returns CDR1 MNHEY and CDR2 SMNVEV (reference sequence). The CDR3 reads CASSLSSGLILEQFF. The CDR3 bases are TGTGCCAGCAGTTTGAGTAGCGGGTTGATTTTGGAGCAGTTCTTC.

This clonotype was counted many times. The chain is built from TRBV20-1 and TRBJ2-3; possible D gene TRBD1, 5 bases. The V gene lost 2 bases and the J gene lost 2 bases, with 11 bases spanning the gap. Germline CDR1 is DFQATT and CDR2 is SNEGSKA (reference sequence). CDR3 length: 14 amino acids. For the CDR3, the DNA is TGCAGTGCTAGACCAGGGATCTCCACAGATACGCAGTATTTT. As protein: CSARPGISTDTQYF.

This clonotype was detected many times. V and J are TRBV3-1 and TRBJ2-5, with TRBD1 matching 8 bases. CDR3 length: 16 residues. Trimming cost V 2 bases and J 5 bases; bases outside gene matches: 10. Germline V gene sequence: CDR1 LGHDT, CDR2 YNNKEL (reference sequence). CDR3 coding DNA: TGTGCCAGCAGCCAACCCGGACAGGGTCGGTGGGAGACCCAGTACTTC. This sequence encodes CASSQPGQGRWETQYF.

There are many counts of this clonotype. The V call is TRBV11-2, the J call TRBJ2-7, with 11 bases lining up with TRBD2. The V segment lost 1 base and the J segment 4 bases; nucleotides outside the gene matches: 6. The CDR3 sequence is 16 residues long. Germline CDR1 is SGHAT and CDR2 is FQNNGV. For the CDR3, the DNA is TGTGCCAGCAGCTTAGGACTAGCGGGAAACATATACGAGCAGTACTTC. It is translated as CASSLGLAGNIYEQYF.

In its sample, this clonotype was seen many times. CDR3 amino acids: CSAQLLSGTDTQYF. The CDR3 nucleotides read TGCAGTGCCCAATTGCTGAGCGGTACAGATACGCAGTATTTT. The gene calls are TRBV20-1 and TRBJ2-3, with D tentatively TRBD2 (5 bases). Germline lookup yields CDR1 DFQATT and CDR2 SNEGSKA (reference sequence). The CDR3 loop spans 14 amino acids. The ends were cut back, 6 bases at V and 3 bases at J, with 16 bases in the middle.

This clonotype was counted ten times or more. The rearrangement uses TRBV20-1 and TRBJ2-3; 10 nucleotides line up with TRBD2. Germline CDR1 is DFQATT and CDR2 is SNEGSKA (reference sequence). The CDR3 runs 19 residues. Trimming took 1 base from V and 4 from J; bases not matched to a gene: 17. The CDR3 spells CSARGPGWEAGGRADTQYF. In DNA form, the CDR3 reads TGCAGTGCTAGAGGCCCCGGCTGGGAAGCGGGAGGGCGGGCAGATACGCAGTATTTT.

This clonotype was detected many times. V gene TRBV5-1 combines with J gene TRBJ1-2; D unresolved. CDR3 size: 14 residues. Germline V lookup: CDR1 SGHRS, CDR2 YFSETQ. Between the trimmed V and J ends, which lost 3 bases and 4 bases, there was a span of 13 bases. The CDR3 protein is CASSSSGQPYGYTF. CDR3 coding DNA: TGCGCCAGCAGCTCCTCTGGGCAACCCTATGGCTACACCTTC.

This clonotype was found many times. V gene TRBV20-1 combines with J gene TRBJ2-7, with D possibly matching TRBD2 (6 bases). CDR3 length: 11 residues. Trimming cost V 5 bases and J 4 bases, with 9 bases left between them. CDR1 is DFQATT, CDR2 SNEGSKA, per germline (reference sequence). The CDR3 nucleotides read TGCAGTGCTGTGGAGGGTTACGAGCAGTACTTC. Translating gives CSAVEGYEQYF.

This clonotype occurred many times. The chain links TRBV28 to TRBJ1-5; D is perhaps TRBD1 (6 bases). Trimming took 6 bases from V and 4 from J, leaving 13 bases between them. There are 14 residues in the CDR3. Germline CDR1 reads MDHEN; CDR2 reads SYDVKM. The CDR3 loop is CASSEQGGNQPQHF. CDR3 coding DNA: TGTGCCAGCAGCGAACAGGGCGGTAATCAGCCCCAGCATTTT.

This clonotype was recorded at least ten times. The chain links TRBV5-1 to TRBJ1-2; D gene unclear. V lost 0 bases and J lost 1, with 10 bases in between. This CDR3 spans 15 amino acids. Looked up from germline, CDR1 is SGHRS and CDR2 is YFSETQ. This CDR3 reads CASSLALGLNYGYTF. CDR3 nucleotide sequence: TGCGCCAGCAGCTTGGCTTTGGGCCTTAACTATGGCTACACCTTC.

Notes on this clonotype: This may be a read error: a much more frequent sequence differs by one nucleotide. This chain connects TRBV5-1 to TRBJ2-4, with D possibly being TRBD2 (6 bases). The CDR3 contains 14 residues. The germline V gene has CDR1 SGHRS and CDR2 YFSETQ. In DNA form, the CDR3 reads TGCGCCAGCAGCCTGGCGGGGATCAAAAAAATTCAGTACTTC. This translates into CASSLAGIKKIQYF.

This clonotype has ten or more counts. The genes are TRBV20-1 and TRBJ1-6; D possibly corresponds to TRBD1 (5 bases). V dropped 6 bases and J dropped 5 bases, with 11 bases sitting between them. The CDR3 covers 13 residues. The germline V gene has CDR1 DFQATT and CDR2 SNEGSKA (reference sequence). The CDR3, as DNA: TGCAGTGCGAGGTGGGGGGATAATTCACCCCTCCACTTT. Encoded protein: CSARWGDNSPLHF.

This clonotype was seen a handful of times. The chain is built from TRBV6-6 and TRBJ2-7, with TRBD2 identical over 12 bases. The V gene's germline CDR1 is MNHNY and CDR2 SVGAGI (reference sequence). The V and J ends lost 8 bases and 5 bases, in that order; junction bases with no gene match: 4. There are 13 residues in the CDR3. DNA for the CDR3: TGTGCCAGCGGTAGGACTAGCGGGAACGAGCAGTACTTC. It translates to CASGRTSGNEQYF.

This clonotype occurred many times. Here the CDR3 DNA reads TGCGCCAGCAGCTCAGAAACTAACGGAACACCGAATTCACCCCTCCACTTT. Translated: CASSSETNGTPNSPLHF. V is TRBV5-1 and J is TRBJ1-6; no reliable D call. Trimming removed 3 bases at V and 7 bases at J, with 20 bases between. CDR1 SGHRS and CDR2 YFSETQ come from the germline V gene. This CDR3 spans 17 amino acids.